This TCR beta chain was sequenced for a study of blood T cells in healthy people across ages. Study information: About one barcoded TCR beta cDNA was captured per two T cells.

At least 6 micrograms of total RNA were extracted per sample. The CDR3 sequence is 14 residues long. J gave up 9 bases and V 6 bases, and 8 bases lay outside the gene matches. The germline CDR1 and CDR2 sequences are SNHLY and FYNNEI. With a J-beta primer mix and a sample-barcoded 5' primer, a second PCR ran roughly 7 to 11 cycles. Every single cDNA molecule received a tag from a template-switch adaptor with 12 random nucleotides. TCRdb re-derived calls from the 5' RACE reads in MiXCR, one entry per CDR3 protein. The data hold 700,000 to 950,000 distinct CDR3 sequences, with 58% observed a single time.

Source material: blood. The chain combines TRBV2 with TRBJ2-1; 10 bases are shared with TRBD1. This TCR was sampled from a young man in good health. The CDR3 DNA reads as TGTGCCAGCAGAACCGGGACAGGGGCGGTTGAGCAGTTCTTC. Its protein product is CASRTGTGAVEQFF.